This TCR beta chain appears in the sequencing data of a study of technical replicates of blood from several donors. This table comes from immunoSEQ multiplex PCR, and its TCRdb copy is limited to in-frame clones, with some not included. The table includes 50,000 to 70,000 clones, around 88% detected once. The V gene's germline CDR1 is SGHNT and CDR2 YYREEE (reference sequence). The CDR3 loop spans 14 amino acids. The V and J ends lost 0 bases and 9 bases respectively, with 13 bases between them. This clone appeared once. The sample comprised PBMCs. The chain carries TRBV5-4 and TRBJ2-1; tentative D call: TRBD1 (6 bases). The TCR originated in a human donor in good health. Some clones in this sample may be carry-over from other donors' samples. In nucleotides, the CDR3 is TGTGCCAGCAGCTTGGACCTGGGGGCGAGTGAGCAGTTCTTC. Protein sequence: CASSLDLGASEQFF.